These 8 T cell receptor beta chains were all obtained from the same sample, sequenced in a study of cytomegalovirus exposure and HLA in healthy donors. The PCR was carried out with 60 Vbeta primers and 13 Jbeta primers. TCRdb's copy holds only in-frame clones and misses some; the assay was immunoSEQ multiplex PCR. Among 55,000 to 65,000 clones, approximately 83% were seen once, and the ten largest hold about 1.6%. The specimen sequenced was PBMCs. The receptors were gathered from a human donor in good health.

This clone was detected only a few times. This rearrangement joins TRBV11-1 to TRBJ1-5, with D uncertain. Trimming took 1 base from V and 3 from J, leaving 10 bases between them. This CDR3 has 15 residues. From germline, CDR1 is SGHAT and CDR2 FQDESV (reference sequence). The CDR3 DNA reads TGTGCCAGCAGCTTAGAAGGAGGAAACAATCAGCCCCAGCATTTT. It yields the protein CASSLEGGNNQPQHF.

The gene calls are TRBV2 and TRBJ1-5; no firm D call. The germline V gene encodes CDR1 SNHLY and CDR2 FYNNEI. Trimming removed 4 bases from V and 4 bases from J, with 8 bases in between. The CDR3 length is 13 residues. The chain's CDR3 is CASSAFSNQPQHF. The CDR3 region has the DNA TGTGCCAGCAGTGCTTTTTCGAATCAGCCCCAGCATTTT.

The chain joins TRBV7-2 to TRBJ2-7; D is possibly TRBD1 (5 bases). Germline CDR1 SGHTA, CDR2 FQGNSA. V dropped 1 base and J dropped 5 bases, with 12 bases sitting between them. There are 14 residues in the CDR3. DNA of the CDR3: TGTGCCAGCAGCTTAGACTCCCCGACAGACGAGCAGTACTTC. Translated, it gives CASSLDSPTDEQYF.

Concerning this clone itself: Other DNA sequences in this sample translate to the same CDR3. The chain carries TRBV5-4 and TRBJ1-2, with D unresolved. This CDR3 is 14 amino acids long. With 0 bases removed from V and 4 bases from J, the gap between germline ends came to 10 bases. The germline CDR1 and CDR2 sequences are SGHNT and YYREEE (reference sequence). In DNA, the CDR3 is TGTGCCAGCAGCTTGGGAGGGCTGGTCTATGGCTACACCTTC. Translated: CASSLGGLVYGYTF.

The CDR3 nucleotides read TGTGCCAGCAGCTTGAGTGGACAGGGCTATGGCTACACCTTC. It encodes CASSLSGQGYGYTF. This chain uses TRBV5-6 with TRBJ1-2; TRBD1 aligns across 8 bases. V lost 1 base and J lost 4; bases outside the gene matches: 3. The CDR3 runs to 14 residues. Germline CDR1 is SGHDT and CDR2 is YYEEEE.

To note about this clone: Other DNA sequences in the sample encode the same CDR3. The chain joins TRBV5-1 to TRBJ2-5, with TRBD2 as a possible D gene (6 bases). Per germline, CDR1 SGHRS and CDR2 YFSETQ. The CDR3 is 13 amino acids. The ends were cut back, 0 bases at V and 5 bases at J, with 8 bases in the middle. The CDR3 reads CASSLGRGETQYF. The DNA for the CDR3 is TGCGCCAGCAGCTTGGGTCGGGGGGAGACCCAGTACTTC.

The V and J genes are TRBV4-3 and TRBJ1-1; the match to TRBD1 covers 7 bases. Trimming cost V 1 base and J 3 bases; bases outside gene matches: 11. The germline CDR1 and CDR2 sequences are LGHNA and YSLEER. The CDR3 is 17 residues long. CDR3: CASSQARDTGAYTEAFF. The CDR3 DNA sequence: TGCGCCAGCAGCCAAGCACGGGACACAGGGGCATACACTGAAGCTTTCTTT.

J is TRBJ2-3 and V is TRBV7-2; TRBD2 agrees at 8 bases. This CDR3 contains 17 residues. Looked up from germline, CDR1 is SGHTA and CDR2 is FQGNSA. After removal of 2 bases from V and 2 bases from J, the junction contained 9 bases not matched to a gene. This CDR3 is CASSLLGGRPHTDTQYF. In DNA form, the CDR3 reads TGTGCCAGCAGCTTACTGGGCGGGAGGCCACACACAGATACGCAGTATTTT.